The clone carrying this TCR beta chain was seen just once. The antigen is unknown. The source of the sample is a study of neoadjuvant nivolumab and ipilimumab in lung cancer. Overall study results and limits: Pretherapy blood TCR richness correlated positively with resected tumor richness. TCR clonality did not significantly correlate with pathologic tumor regression. From pretherapy to surgery, tumor richness and clonality rose with dual therapy.

TCRdb's copy holds only in-frame clones and misses some; the assay was immunoSEQ multiplex PCR. Counted here are 44,000 or so clones, 85% to 90% occurring once; the ten biggest clones make up approximately 3.7%. This TCR was sampled from an adult with non-small cell lung cancer. Some clones in this sample may be carry-over from other donors' samples. The sample here was blood, taken before neoadjuvant nivolumab, alone or with ipilimumab.

CDR3: CASSGTVNTGELFF. The CDR3 nucleotides are TGTGCCAGCAGCGGAACAGTAAACACCGGGGAGCTGTTTTTT. V gene TRBV9 combines with J gene TRBJ2-2, with D uncertain. V lost 3 bases and J 2 bases, leaving 8 bases between the germline ends. This CDR3 has 14 amino acids. Germline values: CDR1 SGDLS, CDR2 YYNGEE. Full variable domain (rest looked up from reference TRBV9 and TRBJ2-2): DSGVTQTPKHLITATGQRVTLRCSPRSGDLSVYWYQQSLDQGLQFLIQYYNGEERAKGNILERFSAQQFPDLHSELNLSSLELGDSALYFCASSGTVNTGELFFGEGSRLTVL.